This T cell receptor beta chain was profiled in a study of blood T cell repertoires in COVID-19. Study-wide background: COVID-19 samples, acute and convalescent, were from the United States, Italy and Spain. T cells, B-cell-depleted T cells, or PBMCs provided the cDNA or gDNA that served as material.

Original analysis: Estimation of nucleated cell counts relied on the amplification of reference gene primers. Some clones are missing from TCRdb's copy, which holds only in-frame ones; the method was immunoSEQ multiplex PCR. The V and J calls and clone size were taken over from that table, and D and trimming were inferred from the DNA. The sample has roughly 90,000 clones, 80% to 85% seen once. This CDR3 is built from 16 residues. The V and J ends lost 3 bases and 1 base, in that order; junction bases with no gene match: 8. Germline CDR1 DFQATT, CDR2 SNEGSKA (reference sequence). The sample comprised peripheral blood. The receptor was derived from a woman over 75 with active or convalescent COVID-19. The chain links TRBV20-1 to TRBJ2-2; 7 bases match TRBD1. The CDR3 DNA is TGCAGTGCTAGTATCTCAGGGGGAAGGAACACCGGGGAGCTGTTTTTT. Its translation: CSASISGGRNTGELFF.